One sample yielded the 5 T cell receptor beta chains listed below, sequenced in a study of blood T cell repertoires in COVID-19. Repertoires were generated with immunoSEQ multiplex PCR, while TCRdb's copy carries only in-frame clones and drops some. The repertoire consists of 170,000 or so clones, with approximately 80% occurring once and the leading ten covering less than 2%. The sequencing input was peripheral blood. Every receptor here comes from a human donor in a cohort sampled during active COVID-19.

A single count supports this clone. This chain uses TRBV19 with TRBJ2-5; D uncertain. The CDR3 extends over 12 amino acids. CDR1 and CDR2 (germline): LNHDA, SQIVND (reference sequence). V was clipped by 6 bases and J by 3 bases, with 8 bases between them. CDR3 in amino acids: CASSQNKETQYF. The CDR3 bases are TGTGCCAGTAGCCAGAATAAAGAGACCCAGTACTTC.

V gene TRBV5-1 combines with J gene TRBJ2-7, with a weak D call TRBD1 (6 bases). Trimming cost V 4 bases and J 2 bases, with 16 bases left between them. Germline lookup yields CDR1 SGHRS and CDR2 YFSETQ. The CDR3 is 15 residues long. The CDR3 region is CASSPGQGLTYEQYF. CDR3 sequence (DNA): TGCGCCAGCAGCCCGGGGCAGGGGCTGACCTACGAGCAGTACTTC.

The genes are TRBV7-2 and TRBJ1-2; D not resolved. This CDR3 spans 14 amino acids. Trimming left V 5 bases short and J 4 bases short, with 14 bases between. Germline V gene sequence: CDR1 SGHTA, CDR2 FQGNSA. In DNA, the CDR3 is TGTGCCAGCAGCCCCATGGCGGAAAGCTATGGCTACACCTTC. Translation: CASSPMAESYGYTF.

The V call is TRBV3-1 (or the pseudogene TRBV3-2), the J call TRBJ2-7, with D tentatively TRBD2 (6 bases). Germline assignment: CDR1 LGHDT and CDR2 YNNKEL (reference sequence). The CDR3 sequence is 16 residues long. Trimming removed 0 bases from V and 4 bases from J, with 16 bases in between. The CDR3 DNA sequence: TGTGCCAGCAGCCAAGAACCCTGGAGGGATGGTTACGAGCAGTACTTC. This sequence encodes CASSQEPWRDGYEQYF.

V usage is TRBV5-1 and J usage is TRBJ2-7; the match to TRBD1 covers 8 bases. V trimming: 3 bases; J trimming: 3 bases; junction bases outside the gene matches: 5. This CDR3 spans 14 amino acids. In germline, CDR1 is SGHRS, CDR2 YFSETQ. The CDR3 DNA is TGCGCCAGCAGCTGGACAGGGCCCGACTACGAGCAGTACTTC. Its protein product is CASSWTGPDYEQYF.